Listed here are 6 T cell receptor beta chains from one sample, sequenced in a study of T cells in Graves' hyperthyroidism and ophthalmopathy. The TCR beta CDR3 regions underwent amplification using RNA transcripts as the source. The HTBI set primed first-round TCR CDR3 RT-PCR. A single record per CDR3 protein comes from TCRdb applying MiXCR to the multiplex PCR reads. The sample shows around 250,000 distinct CDR3 sequences, about 15% of them seen only once. The sample consisted of blood. The source of these receptors is a middle-aged woman with Graves' hyperthyroidism that later progressed to Graves' ophthalmopathy.

With respect to this clonotype: The final CDR3 position lacks the conserved phenylalanine or tryptophan, pointing to a likely read error. The V gene is TRBV7-9, the J gene TRBJ2-7; the D gene is possibly TRBD2 (7 bases). CDR3 length: 17 amino acids. Germline V lookup: CDR1 SEHNR, CDR2 FQNEAQ (reference sequence). With 3 bases removed from V and 2 bases from J, the gap between germline ends came to 20 bases. The chain's CDR3 is CASSFFTGGQPAYEQYL. The DNA of the CDR3 is TGTGCCAGCAGCTTTTTCACGGGGGGCCAGCCAGCCTACGAGCAGTACCTC.

This clonotype occurred many times. J is TRBJ2-7 and V is TRBV13; 8 nucleotides agree with TRBD2. The CDR3 consists of 14 residues. In germline, CDR1 is PRHDT, CDR2 FYEKMQ (reference sequence). J gave up 3 bases and V 5 bases, and 6 bases lay outside the gene matches. The CDR3 here is CASSLKREFYEQYF. The CDR3 bases are TGTGCCAGCAGCCTGAAGCGGGAGTTCTACGAGCAGTACTTC. The variable domain in full, completed from reference TRBV13 and TRBJ2-7, reads AAGVIQSPRHLIKEKRETATLKCYPIPRHDTVYWYQQGPGQDPQFLISFYEKMQSDKGSIPDRFSAQQFSDYHSELNMSSLELGDSALYFCASSLKREFYEQYFGPGTRLTVT.

The sample holds many counts of this clonotype. The V call is TRBV28, the J call TRBJ2-1; weak D call: TRBD2 (6 bases). V lost 8 bases and J lost 7, with 12 bases in between. The CDR3 is 12 residues long. Germline V lookup: CDR1 MDHEN, CDR2 SYDVKM. In DNA form, the CDR3 reads TGTGCCAGCGGGCTAGCGAGGAATGAGCAGTTCTTC. Translated: CASGLARNEQFF. The full variable domain, its missing parts supplied by reference TRBV28 and TRBJ2-1, is DVKVTQSSRYLVKRTGEKVFLECVQDMDHENMFWYRQDPGLGLRLIYFSYDVKMKEKGDIPEGYSVSREKKERFSLILESASTNQTSMYLCASGLARNEQFFGPGTRLTVL.

V gene TRBV20-1 combines with J gene TRBJ1-6; no clear D gene. V was pared by 3 bases and J by 1 base, with 7 bases between. The CDR3 covers 14 residues. CDR1 is DFQATT, CDR2 SNEGSKA, per germline (reference sequence). CDR3 sequence reads: CSARPGSYNSPLHF. CDR3 in DNA: TGCAGTGCTAGGCCGGGGTCCTATAATTCACCCCTCCACTTT.

This clonotype occurred many times. The genes are TRBV14 and TRBJ2-1; maybe TRBD1 (6 bases). This CDR3 is 16 amino acids long. With 4 bases removed from V and 4 bases from J, the gap between germline ends came to 17 bases. Germline CDR1 reads SGHDN; CDR2 reads FVKESK. CDR3 protein: CASSRNTGPYYNEQFF. CDR3 nucleotide sequence: TGTGCCAGCAGCCGCAATACAGGGCCTTATTACAATGAGCAGTTCTTC.

This clonotype was counted many times. The CDR3 protein is CASSLIDQTEAFF. Written as DNA, the CDR3 is TGTGCCAGCAGCTTAATAGATCAGACTGAAGCTTTCTTT. This chain links TRBV5-5 with TRBJ1-1; D is undetermined. The CDR3 is 13 amino acids. CDR1 is SGHKS and CDR2 is YYEKEE in the germline V gene (reference sequence). The V gene lost 2 bases and the J gene lost 5 bases, with 10 bases spanning the gap.